This T cell receptor beta chain came from a study of T cells in Graves' hyperthyroidism and ophthalmopathy. V lost 0 bases, J lost 0 bases, and 9 bases lay in between. Per the germline V gene, CDR1 is MNHNS and CDR2 is SASEGT. This CDR3 comprises 16 residues. Cells are PBMCs isolated from 10 ml of fresh blood. RNA transcripts provided the source from which TCR beta CDR3 regions were amplified. First-round RT-PCR with HTBI primers amplified the TCR CDR3 region. TCRdb analysed the multiplex PCR reads with MiXCR anew, one entry per CDR3 protein. The sample yields over 350,000 distinct CDR3 sequences, 15% to 20% seen once. This clonotype was detected a few times.

The clonotype originates from a man aged 18 to 29 with Graves' ophthalmopathy. The chain links TRBV6-1 to TRBJ2-1; no clear D gene. Sequenced: blood. CDR3 bases: TGTGCCAGCAGTGAAGCGCTCTCGAGCTCCTACAATGAGCAGTTCTTC. This encodes CASSEALSSSYNEQFF.